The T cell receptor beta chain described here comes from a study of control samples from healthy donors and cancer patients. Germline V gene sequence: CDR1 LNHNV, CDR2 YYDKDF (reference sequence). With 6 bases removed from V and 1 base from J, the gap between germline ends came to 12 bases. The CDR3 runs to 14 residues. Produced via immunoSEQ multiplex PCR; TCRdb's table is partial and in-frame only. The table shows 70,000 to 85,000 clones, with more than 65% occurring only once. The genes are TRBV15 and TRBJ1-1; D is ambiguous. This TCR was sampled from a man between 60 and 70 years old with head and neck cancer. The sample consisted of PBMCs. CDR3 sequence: CATSTKGRNTEAFF. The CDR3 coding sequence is TGTGCCACCAGTACCAAAGGACGGAACACTGAAGCTTTCTTT.